Below, 22 T cell receptor beta chains from the same sample are listed, as sequenced in a study of shared clonotypes between healthy human individuals. Here immunoSEQ multiplex PCR was the method, and the copy in TCRdb shows in-frame clones only, minus some. The profile shows under 2,500,000 clones, approximately 94% of them singletons. Specimen: naive CD4+ T cells sorted from blood. Subset given: CD45RA+ positively selected. Receptors originate from a man aged 18 to 30 in good health.

The V gene is TRBV6-6, the J gene TRBJ1-3; D uncertain. V shed 7 bases and J shed 4 bases, with 14 bases lying between them. Germline V lookup: CDR1 MNHNY, CDR2 SVGAGI (reference sequence). The CDR3 is 14 amino acids. The CDR3 protein is CASTPPRAGNTIYF. The CDR3 region has the DNA TGTGCCAGCACCCCGCCGAGGGCGGGAAACACCATATATTTT.

The rearrangement links TRBV6-6 to TRBJ1-2; 10 bases fit TRBD1. Germline loops: CDR1 MNHNY, CDR2 SVGAGI (reference sequence). The ends lost 0 bases at V and 6 bases at J; junction bases unmatched: 7. The CDR3 runs to 16 residues. DNA for the CDR3: TGTGCCAGCAGTTACTCGAGACAGGGGGCGGAAAATGGCTACACCTTC. It codes for CASSYSRQGAENGYTF.

Points on this clone: This sample also contains other DNA sequences that code for the same CDR3. The CDR3 loop is CASSPPRPTDTQYF. CDR3 DNA: TGTGCCAGCTCACCACCGCGGCCAACAGATACGCAGTATTTT. The chain couples TRBV18 to TRBJ2-3; no reliable D call. Per the germline V gene, CDR1 is KGHSH and CDR2 is LQKENI. The V end lost 0 bases, the J end lost 3 bases, and 7 bases lay between the germline ends. CDR3 length: 14 residues.

V is TRBV4-3 and J is TRBJ2-7, with 8 bases that match TRBD2. V was clipped by 3 bases and J by 3 bases; unmatched bases: 7. The CDR3 extends over 15 amino acids. Germline V gene data show CDR1 as LGHNA and CDR2 as YSLEER. The CDR3 bases are TGCGCCAGCAGCCACCAACTAGCGGACTTCTACGAGCAGTACTTC. It translates to CASSHQLADFYEQYF.

This clone was detected only once. This rearrangement joins TRBV6-6 to TRBJ1-5, with D maybe TRBD1 (6 bases). Germline values: CDR1 MNHNY, CDR2 SVGAGI (reference sequence). The CDR3 is 15 residues long. Trimming shortened V by 2 bases and J by 2 bases, and 10 bases separated the two germline ends. CDR3 sequence: CASSYNPGGNQPQHF. In DNA, the CDR3 is TGTGCCAGCAGTTACAATCCAGGGGGCAATCAGCCCCAGCATTTT.

This clone appeared a single time. This sequence joins TRBV6-6 and TRBJ1-3; maybe TRBD1 (6 bases). This CDR3 is 16 amino acids long. Germline CDR1 is MNHNY and CDR2 is SVGAGI (reference sequence). Trimming pared 2 bases from V and 4 bases from J, leaving 15 bases between. The CDR3 here is CASSYARGGGGNTIYF. The DNA for the CDR3 is TGTGCCAGCAGTTACGCTCGGGGAGGGGGGGGAAACACCATATATTTT.

The genes are TRBV10-3 and TRBJ1-5; D may be TRBD1 (5 bases). The CDR3 has 14 amino acids. Deletions cut 2 bases from V and 3 bases from J, with 8 bases between. The V gene's germline CDR1 is ENHRY and CDR2 SYGVKD. CDR3 coding DNA: TGTGCCATCAGTGAGGACAGAGACAATCAGCCCCAGCATTTT. The encoded protein is CAISEDRDNQPQHF.

CDR3 coding DNA: TGCGCCAGCAGCTTCGAGGGGGCCAACGTCCTGACTTTC. Translation gives CASSFEGANVLTF. V gene TRBV4-1 combines with J gene TRBJ2-6, with unresolved D. The V gene lost 5 bases and the J gene lost 4 bases, with 6 bases spanning the gap. Germline V lookup: CDR1 MGHRA, CDR2 YSYEKL. The CDR3 consists of 13 residues.

This chain connects TRBV5-6 to TRBJ1-1; 7 bases are shared with TRBD1. The V gene's germline CDR1 is SGHDT and CDR2 YYEEEE. CDR3 length: 15 residues. V shed 3 bases, J shed 7 bases, and the junction held 12 bases outside the gene matches. The CDR3 bases are TGTGCCAGCAGCTGGGTGGACAGGAGGAATGATGAAGCTTTCTTT. It encodes CASSWVDRRNDEAFF.

CDR3: CASSYRAGGTEAFF. The CDR3 nucleotides are TGTGCCAGCAGTTACAGGGCCGGGGGCACTGAAGCTTTCTTT. J is TRBJ1-1 and V is TRBV6-6; the D gene is possibly TRBD1 (5 bases). The germline CDR1 and CDR2 sequences are MNHNY and SVGAGI (reference sequence). The V end was cut by 2 bases, the J end by 4 bases, with 11 bases between. The length of the CDR3 is 14 residues.

The V call is TRBV15, the J call TRBJ2-1; 8 bases match TRBD2. Germline CDR1 and CDR2: LNHNV and YYDKDF (reference sequence). The CDR3 totals 16 residues. The trim removed 5 bases at V and 4 bases at J, leaving 10 bases unmatched. The chain's CDR3 is CATSVGLAGRYNEQFF. CDR3 nucleotides: TGTGCCACCAGCGTAGGTTTAGCGGGAAGATACAATGAGCAGTTCTTC.

The chain combines TRBV18 with TRBJ2-2; D may match TRBD1 or TRBD2 (5 bases each). The V gene's germline CDR1 is KGHSH and CDR2 LQKENI. Between the trimmed V and J ends, which lost 6 bases and 5 bases, there was a span of 13 bases. The CDR3 length is 14 residues. CDR3 sequence: CASSPGTWTGELFF. CDR3 bases: TGTGCCAGCTCTCCAGGGACCTGGACCGGGGAGCTGTTTTTT. Full variable domain (missing parts from reference TRBV18 and TRBJ2-2): NAGVMQNPRHLVRRRGQEARLRCSPMKGHSHVYWYRQLPEEGLKFMVYLQKENIIDESGMPKERFSAEFPKEGPSILRIQQVVRGDSAAYFCASSPGTWTGELFFGEGSRLTVL.

The V gene is TRBV18, the J gene TRBJ1-2, with D hard to call. V shed 2 bases and J shed 9 bases, with 7 bases lying between them. This CDR3 is built from 11 residues. The germline V gene encodes CDR1 KGHSH and CDR2 LQKENI. This CDR3 is CASSPIISYTF. CDR3 in DNA: TGTGCCAGCTCACCAATTATTAGCTACACCTTC.

This clone has only one observation. J is TRBJ1-1 and V is TRBV10-3, with TRBD1 matching 10 bases. Germline V gene sequence: CDR1 ENHRY, CDR2 SYGVKD. The CDR3 runs to 14 residues. V dropped 9 bases and J dropped 6; count of bases not matched to a gene: 10. The CDR3 is CAISAGTGDSEAFF. The CDR3 DNA is TGTGCCATTTCAGCCGGGACAGGGGATTCTGAAGCTTTCTTT.

This clone appeared a single time. The chain carries TRBV7-2 and TRBJ2-5; 13 bases match TRBD2. Germline V gives CDR1 SGHTA, CDR2 FQGNSA. Trimming cost V 6 bases and J 7 bases; bases outside gene matches: 14. The CDR3 length is 17 residues. The CDR3 nucleotides read TGTGCCAGCAGTCGGGAAGGGACTAGCGGGGTCCGGGGGACCCAGTACTTC. Translated, it gives CASSREGTSGVRGTQYF.

This rearrangement joins TRBV5-1 to TRBJ1-1, with 8 bases aligning to TRBD1. J lost 4 bases, V lost 3 bases, and 5 bases had no gene match. Germline lookup yields CDR1 SGHRS and CDR2 YFSETQ. The CDR3 is 14 amino acids. CDR3 loop: CASSSSTGATEAFF. Written as DNA, the CDR3 is TGCGCCAGCAGCTCTTCGACAGGGGCCACTGAAGCTTTCTTT.

V usage is TRBV4-1 and J usage is TRBJ2-4; 15 nucleotides align to TRBD2. Trimming took 1 base from V and 0 from J; bases not matched to a gene: 4. Germline values: CDR1 MGHRA, CDR2 YSYEKL. The CDR3 loop spans 19 amino acids. CDR3 coding DNA: TGCGCCAGCAGCCAAGTGGGACTAGCGGGGGGATTAGCCAAAAACATTCAGTACTTC. It specifies CASSQVGLAGGLAKNIQYF.

This chain joins TRBV18 and TRBJ2-5; a possible D gene is TRBD2 (6 bases). The CDR3 extends over 17 amino acids. Germline loops: CDR1 KGHSH, CDR2 LQKENI. Trimming left V 6 bases short and J 4 bases short, with 24 bases between. The CDR3 DNA reads TGTGCCAGCTCTCAGCAGCAATCAGGCGGGGCAATAGAGACCCAGTACTTC. It specifies CASSQQQSGGAIETQYF.

With regard to this clone: Other DNA sequences within the sample encode an identical CDR3. The chain links TRBV28 to TRBJ1-6, with 9 bases fitting TRBD1. There are 15 residues in the CDR3. V was clipped by 4 bases and J by 5 bases; unmatched bases: 3. CDR1 is MDHEN and CDR2 is SYDVKM in the germline V gene. The CDR3 is CASSYRDRDNSPLHF. The CDR3 nucleotides are TGTGCCAGCAGTTACCGGGACAGGGATAATTCACCCCTCCACTTT.

V usage is TRBV6-5 and J usage is TRBJ2-7; no clear D gene. There are 14 residues in the CDR3. Trimming took 0 bases from V and 2 from J, leaving 8 bases between them. CDR1 is MNHEY, CDR2 SVGAGI, per germline. CDR3 coding DNA: TGTGCCAGCAGTTACTCCCCCAGCCCCTACGAGCAGTACTTC. Translated: CASSYSPSPYEQYF.

Points on this clone: This same CDR3 is encoded by further DNA sequences in the sample. This sequence joins TRBV2 and TRBJ1-1; 7 nucleotides align to TRBD1. Germline CDR1 reads SNHLY; CDR2 reads FYNNEI. With 5 bases clipped from V and 1 base from J, the junction kept 4 bases outside the gene matches. The CDR3 sequence is 14 residues long. This CDR3 is CASSSQGSNTEAFF. CDR3 in DNA: TGTGCCAGCAGTTCACAGGGGTCGAACACTGAAGCTTTCTTT.

The chain uses TRBV6-1 and TRBJ2-7; 7 bases align to TRBD1. The V segment lost 6 bases and the J segment 2 bases; nucleotides outside the gene matches: 10. The CDR3 runs to 15 residues. Germline V lookup: CDR1 MNHNS, CDR2 SASEGT. The CDR3 spells CASRATRDRTYEQYF. CDR3 DNA sequence: TGTGCCAGCAGGGCGACACGGGACAGAACCTACGAGCAGTACTTC.